The 15 T cell receptor beta chains presented below share a single source sample, sequenced in a study of blood T cell repertoires in COVID-19. The method was immunoSEQ multiplex PCR; TCRdb's version includes in-frame clones alone and lacks a portion of them. The data show about 300,000 clones, 65% to 90% seen once. Material: peripheral blood. These receptors originate from a human donor in a cohort sampled during active COVID-19.

The genes are TRBV24-1 and TRBJ2-1; D is ambiguous. Trimming pared 7 bases from V and 6 bases from J, leaving 12 bases between. The CDR3 has 13 amino acids. Germline CDR1 is KGHDR and CDR2 is SFDVKD. Here the CDR3 DNA reads TGTGCCACCAGCGTGCCCAACAGCAATGAGCAGTTCTTC. Translated, it gives CATSVPNSNEQFF.

The chain joins TRBV28 to TRBJ2-7; a weak D match, TRBD1 (6 bases). The ends were cut back, 2 bases at V and 7 bases at J, with 15 bases in the middle. Germline CDR1 reads MDHEN; CDR2 reads SYDVKM. The CDR3 contains 14 residues. Here the CDR3 reads CASSLQGGGREQYF. In DNA form, the CDR3 reads TGTGCCAGCAGTTTACAAGGGGGTGGTCGAGAGCAGTACTTC. The whole variable domain, remainder taken from reference TRBV28 and TRBJ2-7, is DVKVTQSSRYLVKRTGEKVFLECVQDMDHENMFWYRQDPGLGLRLIYFSYDVKMKEKGDIPEGYSVSREKKERFSLILESASTNQTSMYLCASSLQGGGREQYFGPGTRLTVT.

Concerning this clone itself: The same CDR3 can be traced to other DNA sequences in this sample. V gene TRBV27 combines with J gene TRBJ2-7; a weak D match, TRBD2 (5 bases). Between the trimmed V and J ends, which lost 1 base and 1 base, there was a span of 8 bases. The CDR3 extends over 14 amino acids. Germline loops: CDR1 MNHEY, CDR2 SMNVEV (reference sequence). The CDR3: CASSLYRGSYEQYF. The CDR3 DNA reads TGTGCCAGCAGTTTATATCGGGGTTCCTACGAGCAGTACTTC.

This sequence joins TRBV10-2 and TRBJ2-3; 12 positions agree with TRBD2. The CDR3 consists of 16 residues. Germline CDR1 WSHSY, CDR2 SAAADI. V shed 6 bases, J shed 5 bases, and the junction held 9 bases outside the gene matches. The CDR3 sequence: CASRGPSGRVGDTQYF. The CDR3 DNA is TGCGCCAGCAGAGGCCCTAGCGGGAGGGTTGGAGATACGCAGTATTTT.

V gene TRBV6-6 combines with J gene TRBJ1-3; 9 bases agree with TRBD1. The CDR3 runs to 13 residues. The germline gives CDR1 MNHNY, CDR2 SVGAGI (reference sequence). Trimming removed 6 bases from V and 7 bases from J; junction bases left unmatched: 4. The CDR3 nucleotides read TGTGCCAGCAGGGATACAGGGGGCAACACCATATATTTT. Translated, it gives CASRDTGGNTIYF.

Note on this clone: Other DNA sequences in the sample encode the same CDR3. The chain couples TRBV28 to TRBJ1-1; perhaps TRBD1 as D (5 bases). Trimming pared 3 bases from V and 2 bases from J, leaving 7 bases between. The V gene's germline CDR1 is MDHEN and CDR2 SYDVKM. CDR3 size: 13 residues. CDR3 in amino acids: CASSLGGNTEAFF. CDR3 nucleotides: TGTGCCAGCAGTTTGGGGGGAAACACTGAAGCTTTCTTT.

The chain employs TRBV19 and TRBJ1-5; 8 bases line up with TRBD1. Germline CDR1 LNHDA, CDR2 SQIVND (reference sequence). This CDR3 is built from 14 residues. V was pared by 5 bases and J by 6 bases, with 6 bases of the junction left unmatched. CDR3 DNA sequence: TGTGCCAGTAGTTGGTCAGGGGGCGGTCAGCCCCAGCATTTT. Translation: CASSWSGGGQPQHF.

In its sample, this clone was seen once. This chain joins TRBV7-8 and TRBJ1-2, with TRBD1 matching over 7 bases. V was pared by 6 bases and J by 3 bases, with 4 bases of the junction left unmatched. The CDR3 sequence is 13 residues long. The germline gives CDR1 SGHVS, CDR2 FQNEAQ. The CDR3 nucleotides read TGTGCCAGCAGTCACGACAGGGACTATGGCTACACCTTC. Residues: CASSHDRDYGYTF. Full variable domain (outside the CDR3, taken from reference TRBV7-8 and TRBJ1-2): GAGVSQSPRYKVAKRGQDVALRCDPISGHVSLFWYQQALGQGPEFLTYFQNEAQLDKSGLPSDRFFAERPEGSVSTLKIQRTQQEDSAVYLCASSHDRDYGYTFGSGTRLTVV.

The chain joins TRBV15 to TRBJ2-1; no clear D. Germline assignment: CDR1 LNHNV and CDR2 YYDKDF (reference sequence). This CDR3 is built from 17 residues. Trimming stripped 0 bases from V and 7 bases from J, with 19 bases between. CDR3 sequence reads: CATSRDLNPGMGNEQFF. The CDR3 DNA is TGTGCCACCAGCAGAGATCTAAACCCAGGAATGGGTAATGAGCAGTTCTTC.

As for this clone: The same CDR3 arises from other DNA sequences in this sample as well. In DNA, the CDR3 is TGTGCCAGTAGCTCGGGTTACACCGGGGAGCTGTTTTTT. This gives the protein CASSSGYTGELFF. The V and J genes are TRBV19 and TRBJ2-2; D not resolved. Between the trimmed V and J ends, which lost 6 bases and 3 bases, there was a span of 8 bases. From germline, CDR1 is LNHDA and CDR2 SQIVND (reference sequence). The CDR3 totals 13 residues.

The V call is TRBV3-1 (or the pseudogene TRBV3-2), the J call TRBJ1-1; no reliable D call. Germline V CDR1 and CDR2: LGHDT, YNNKEL (reference sequence). CDR3 length: 12 amino acids. V gave up 6 bases and J gave up 1 base, with 6 bases separating them. The CDR3 spells CASRAWNTEAFF. CDR3 DNA: TGTGCCAGCAGAGCGTGGAACACTGAAGCTTTCTTT.

This rearrangement joins TRBV9 to TRBJ2-1, with TRBD2 identical over 9 bases. The CDR3 totals 14 residues. The V and J ends lost 6 bases and 9 bases, in that order; junction bases with no gene match: 10. Germline V gene data show CDR1 as SGDLS and CDR2 as YYNGEE. The CDR3 loop is CASTPSGLASEQFF. The CDR3 DNA follows: TGTGCCAGCACCCCCTCGGGACTAGCAAGTGAGCAGTTCTTC.

This clone was recorded once. The rearrangement uses TRBV29-1 and TRBJ1-2; D is undetermined. Germline V gives CDR1 SQVTM, CDR2 ANQGSEA. The CDR3 runs to 12 residues. With 6 bases removed from V and 5 bases from J, the gap between germline ends came to 13 bases. The CDR3 DNA reads as TGCAGCGTCCCATGGTCCGGTTATGGCTACACCTTC. It translates to CSVPWSGYGYTF.

This chain joins TRBV28 and TRBJ2-6; no reliable D call. V lost 8 bases and J lost 2, with 7 bases in between. This CDR3 is 13 amino acids long. Germline CDR1 is MDHEN and CDR2 is SYDVKM. CDR3 protein: CASQVPGANVLTF. Here the CDR3 DNA reads TGTGCCAGCCAGGTTCCTGGGGCCAACGTCCTGACTTTC.

The chain employs TRBV28 and TRBJ1-4, with a weak D call TRBD1 (6 bases). The CDR3 spans 14 residues. CDR1 MDHEN and CDR2 SYDVKM come from the germline V gene. With 4 bases removed from V and 6 bases from J, the gap between germline ends came to 12 bases. The chain's CDR3 is CASSSIQGYEKLFF. The CDR3 DNA reads as TGTGCCAGCAGTTCCATACAGGGTTATGAAAAACTGTTTTTT.